This T cell receptor (beta chain) stems from a study of T cells in Graves' hyperthyroidism and ophthalmopathy. TCR beta CDR3 regions were amplified from RNA. HTBI primers drove first-round RT-PCR of the TCR CDR3. Each CDR3 protein gets one entry after TCRdb re-called the multiplex PCR reads with MiXCR. The table has 700,000 or so distinct CDR3 sequences, approximately 14% seen once. This clonotype was seen at least ten times. Antigen unknown. The V end lost 1 base, the J end lost 10 bases, and 17 bases lay between the germline ends. Per germline, CDR1 LGHDT and CDR2 YNNKEL (reference sequence). This CDR3 has 15 amino acids. Findings of the study overall: Blood shared most expanded thyroid clonotypes above 0.001.

For ophthalmopathy patients, the Clinical Activity Score was at least 3 and the NOSPECS grade at least 4; duration was under 3 months. A roughly 10 ml volume of fresh peripheral blood provided the PBMCs. V gene TRBV3-1 combines with J gene TRBJ2-1; D perhaps matches TRBD2 (5 bases). Material for sequencing was blood. The origin of this receptor is a woman in her 50s with Graves' ophthalmopathy. DNA of the CDR3: TGTGCCAGCAGCCAAGTCGAGGGAGTAGCGTACGAGCAGTTCTTC. It encodes CASSQVEGVAYEQFF.